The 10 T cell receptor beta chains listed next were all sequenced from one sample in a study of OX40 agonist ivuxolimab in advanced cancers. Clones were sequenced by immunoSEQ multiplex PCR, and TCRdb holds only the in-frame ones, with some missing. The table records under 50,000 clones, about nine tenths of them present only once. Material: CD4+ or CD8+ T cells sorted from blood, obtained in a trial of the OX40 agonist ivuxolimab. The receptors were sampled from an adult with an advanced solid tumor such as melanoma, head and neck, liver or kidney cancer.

The CDR3 loop reads CASSRRSNTEAFF. In DNA, the CDR3 is TGCGCCAGCAGCCGGCGCTCGAACACTGAAGCTTTCTTT. The chain uses TRBV4-3 and TRBJ1-1; D unresolved. V was cut by 4 bases and J by 1 base, with 7 bases left in between. Germline V lookup: CDR1 LGHNA, CDR2 YSLEER. This CDR3 is 13 amino acids long.

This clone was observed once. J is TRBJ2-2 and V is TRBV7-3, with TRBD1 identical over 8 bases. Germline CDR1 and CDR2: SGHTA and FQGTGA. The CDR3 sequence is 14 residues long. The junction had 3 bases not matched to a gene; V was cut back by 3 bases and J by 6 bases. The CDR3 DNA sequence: TGTGCCAGCAGCTTCCAGGGGGCGGCCGGGGAGCTGTTTTTT. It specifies CASSFQGAAGELFF. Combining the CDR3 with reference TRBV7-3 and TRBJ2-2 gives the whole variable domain GAGVSQTPSNKVTEKGKYVELRCDPISGHTALYWYRQSLGQGPEFLIYFQGTGAADDSGLPNDRFFAVRPEGSVSTLKIQRTERGDSAVYLCASSFQGAAGELFFGEGSRLTVL.

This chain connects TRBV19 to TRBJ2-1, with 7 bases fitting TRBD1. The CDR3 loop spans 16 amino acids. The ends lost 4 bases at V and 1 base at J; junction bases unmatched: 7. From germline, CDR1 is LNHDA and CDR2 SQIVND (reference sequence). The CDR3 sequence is CASSNPPGQSYNEQFF. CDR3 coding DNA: TGTGCCAGTAGTAACCCACCGGGACAGTCCTACAATGAGCAGTTCTTC.

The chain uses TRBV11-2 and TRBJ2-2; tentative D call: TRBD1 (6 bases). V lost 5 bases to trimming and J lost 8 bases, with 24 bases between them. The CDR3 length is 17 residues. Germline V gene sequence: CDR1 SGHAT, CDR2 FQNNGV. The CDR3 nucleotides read TGTGCCAGCAGCCCCTCCGGGACACCCGCAGCAGGGGGGGAGCTGTTTTTT. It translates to CASSPSGTPAAGGELFF.

The CDR3 here is CASSSSIAGGNTGELFF. Here the CDR3 DNA reads TGTGCCAGCAGCTCAAGTATAGCGGGGGGGAACACCGGGGAGCTGTTTTTT. The V gene is TRBV11-2, the J gene TRBJ2-2; 10 positions match TRBD2. The CDR3 runs 17 residues. CDR1 and CDR2 (germline): SGHAT, FQNNGV. V dropped 4 bases and J dropped 1; count of bases not matched to a gene: 6.

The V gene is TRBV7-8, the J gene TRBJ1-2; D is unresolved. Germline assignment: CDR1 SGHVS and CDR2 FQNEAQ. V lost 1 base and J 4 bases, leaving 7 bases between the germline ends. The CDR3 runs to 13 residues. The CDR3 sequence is CASSLGELYGYTF. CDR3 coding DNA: TGTGCCAGCAGCTTAGGAGAACTCTATGGCTACACCTTC.

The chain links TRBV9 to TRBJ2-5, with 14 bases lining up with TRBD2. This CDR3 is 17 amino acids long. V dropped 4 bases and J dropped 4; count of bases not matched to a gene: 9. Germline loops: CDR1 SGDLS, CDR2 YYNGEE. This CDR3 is CASSTGLAGGSGETQYF. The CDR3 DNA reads TGTGCCAGCAGCACCGGACTAGCGGGAGGTAGCGGAGAGACCCAGTACTTC.

CDR3 in DNA: TGTGCCAGCAGTTCAAGACAGGGGACGAATGGCTACACCTTC. Translating it yields CASSSRQGTNGYTF. The V and J genes are TRBV7-2 and TRBJ1-2, with TRBD1 matching over 8 bases. The CDR3 is 14 residues long. With V trimmed by 6 bases and J by 6 bases, 9 bases remained unmatched. Germline CDR1 SGHTA, CDR2 FQGNSA.

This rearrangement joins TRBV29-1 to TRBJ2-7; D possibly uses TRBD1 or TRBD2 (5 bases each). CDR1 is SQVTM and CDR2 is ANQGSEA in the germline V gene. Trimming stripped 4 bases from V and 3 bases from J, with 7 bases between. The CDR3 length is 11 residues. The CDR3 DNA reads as TGCAGCGTTGTTGGGGGCTACGAGCAGTACTTC. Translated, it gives CSVVGGYEQYF.

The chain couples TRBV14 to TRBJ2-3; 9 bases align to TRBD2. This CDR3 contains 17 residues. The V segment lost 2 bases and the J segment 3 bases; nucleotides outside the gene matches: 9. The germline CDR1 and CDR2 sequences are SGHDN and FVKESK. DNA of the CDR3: TGTGCCAGCAGCCAAACATATAGCGGGAGCGGTACAGATACGCAGTATTTT. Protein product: CASSQTYSGSGTDTQYF.